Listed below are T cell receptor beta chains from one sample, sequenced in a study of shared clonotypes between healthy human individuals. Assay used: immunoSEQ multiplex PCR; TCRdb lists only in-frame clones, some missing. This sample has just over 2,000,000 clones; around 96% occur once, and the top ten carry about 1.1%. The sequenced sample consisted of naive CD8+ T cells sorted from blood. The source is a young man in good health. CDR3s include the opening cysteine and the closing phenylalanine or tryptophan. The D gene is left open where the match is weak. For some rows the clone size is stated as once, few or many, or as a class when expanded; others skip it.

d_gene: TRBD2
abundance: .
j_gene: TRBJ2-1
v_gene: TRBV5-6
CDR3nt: TGTGCCAGCAGCTTGGGGACTAGCGTGGGTGAGCAGTTCTTC
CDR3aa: CASSLGTSVGEQFF

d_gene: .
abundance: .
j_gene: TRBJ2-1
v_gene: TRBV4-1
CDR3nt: TGCGCCAGCAGCCAAGACGCCAGGGATTTGCAGTTCTTC
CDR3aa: CASSQDARDLQFF

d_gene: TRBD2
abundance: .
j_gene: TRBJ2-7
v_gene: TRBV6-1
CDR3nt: TGTGCCAGCAGTATTCTAGCGGGGGAATACGAGCAGTACTTC
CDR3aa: CASSILAGEYEQYF

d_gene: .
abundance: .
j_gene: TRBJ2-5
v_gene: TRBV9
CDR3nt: TGTGCCAGCAGCGTAGAGACCCATGGAGAGACCCAGTACTTC
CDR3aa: CASSVETHGETQYF

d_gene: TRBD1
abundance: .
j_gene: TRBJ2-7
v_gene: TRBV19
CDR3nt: TGTGCCAGTAGTACGGGACAGGGTCCCTACGAGCAGTACTTC
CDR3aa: CASSTGQGPYEQYF

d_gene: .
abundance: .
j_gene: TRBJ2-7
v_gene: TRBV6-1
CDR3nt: TGTGCCAGCAGTGAAGAGGACAGCTACTACGAGCAGTACTTC
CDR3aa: CASSEEDSYYEQYF

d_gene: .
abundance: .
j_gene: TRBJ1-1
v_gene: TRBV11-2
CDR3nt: TGTGCCAGCAGTCAAACCCCAGGAGTGAACACTGAAGCTTTCTTT
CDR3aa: CASSQTPGVNTEAFF

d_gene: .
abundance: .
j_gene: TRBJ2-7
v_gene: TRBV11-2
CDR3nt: TGTGCCAGCAGCTCCGGCTCGGGGTTTTACGAGCAGTACTTC
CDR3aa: CASSSGSGFYEQYF

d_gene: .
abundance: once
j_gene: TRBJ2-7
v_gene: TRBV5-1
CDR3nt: TGCGCCAGCAGCTTTCTGGGGAACTACGAGCAGTACTTC
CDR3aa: CASSFLGNYEQYF

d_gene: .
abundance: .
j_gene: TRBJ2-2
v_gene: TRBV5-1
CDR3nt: TGCGCCAGCAGCTTGTGGCAAAACACCGGGGAGCTGTTTTTT
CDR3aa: CASSLWQNTGELFF

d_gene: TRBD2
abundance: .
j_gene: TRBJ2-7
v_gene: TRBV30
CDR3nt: TGTGCCTGGAGTGGAACTAGCGGGCCCTACGAGCAGTACTTC
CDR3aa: CAWSGTSGPYEQYF

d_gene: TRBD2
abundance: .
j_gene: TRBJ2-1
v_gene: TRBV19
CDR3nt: TGTGCCAGTAGTATAGACTGGACTAGTTGGAATGAGCAGTTCTTC
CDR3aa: CASSIDWTSWNEQFF

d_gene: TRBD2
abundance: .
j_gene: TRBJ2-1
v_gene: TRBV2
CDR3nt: TGTGCCAGCAGTCCGGGACTAGCGGGAGGGCCCAGCTCCTACAATGAGCAGTTCTTC
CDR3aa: CASSPGLAGGPSSYNEQFF

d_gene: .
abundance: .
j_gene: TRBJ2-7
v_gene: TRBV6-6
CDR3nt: TGTGCCAGCAGCCCTACTACGTTCTACGAGCAGTACTTC
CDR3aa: CASSPTTFYEQYF

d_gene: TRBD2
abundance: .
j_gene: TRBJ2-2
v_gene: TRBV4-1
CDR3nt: TGCGCCAGCAAAATTAGCGGGGGGAACACCGGGGAGCTGTTTTTT
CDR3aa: CASKISGGNTGELFF

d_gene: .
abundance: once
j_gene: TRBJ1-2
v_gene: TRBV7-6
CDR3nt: TGTGCCAGCAGCTTAGAAATCGCAGGGAACTATGGCTACACCTTC
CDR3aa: CASSLEIAGNYGYTF

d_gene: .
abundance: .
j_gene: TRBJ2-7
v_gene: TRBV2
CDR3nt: TGTGCCAGCAGTCCGCCGGTCTCCTACGAGCAGTACTTC
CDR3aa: CASSPPVSYEQYF

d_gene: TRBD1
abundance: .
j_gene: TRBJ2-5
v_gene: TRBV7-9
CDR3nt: TGTGCCAGCAGCAGGGACAGGGGTGGGCAAGAGACCCAGTACTTC
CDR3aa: CASSRDRGGQETQYF

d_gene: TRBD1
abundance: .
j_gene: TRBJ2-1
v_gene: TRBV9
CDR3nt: TGTGCCAGCAGCGATCCAGGGGGCCGCTACAATGAGCAGTTCTTC
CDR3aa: CASSDPGGRYNEQFF

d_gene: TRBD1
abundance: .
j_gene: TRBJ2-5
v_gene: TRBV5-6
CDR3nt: TGTGCCAGCAGCCTCGGACAGGGAGGTGGATTGACAGAAGAGACCCAGTACTTC
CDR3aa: CASSLGQGGGLTEETQYF

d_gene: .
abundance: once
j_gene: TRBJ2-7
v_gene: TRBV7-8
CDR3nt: TGTGCCAGCAGCTTATTCCTGGACAGCGCCTACGAGCAGTACTTC
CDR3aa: CASSLFLDSAYEQYF

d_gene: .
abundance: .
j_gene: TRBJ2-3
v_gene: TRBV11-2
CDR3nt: TGTGCCAGCACCAAACCGGGAAGCCCAGATACGCAGTATTTT
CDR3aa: CASTKPGSPDTQYF

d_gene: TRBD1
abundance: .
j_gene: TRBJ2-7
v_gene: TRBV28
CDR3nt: TGTGCCAGCAGTTTAACAGGGGGCTACGAGCAGTACTTC
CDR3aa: CASSLTGGYEQYF

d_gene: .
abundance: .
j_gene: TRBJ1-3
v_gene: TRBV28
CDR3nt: TGTGCCAGCAGTTTAATAGGGGTTGGAAACACCATATATTTT
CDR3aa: CASSLIGVGNTIYF

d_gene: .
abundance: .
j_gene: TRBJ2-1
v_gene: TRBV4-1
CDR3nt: TGCGCCAGCAGCCAAGGTGCGACTTGGCGCGAGCAGTTCTTC
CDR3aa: CASSQGATWREQFF

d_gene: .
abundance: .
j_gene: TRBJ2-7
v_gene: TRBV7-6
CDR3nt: TGTGCCAGCAGCCCCGGCACCTACGAGCAGTACTTC
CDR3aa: CASSPGTYEQYF

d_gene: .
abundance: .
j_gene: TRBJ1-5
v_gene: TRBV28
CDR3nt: TGTGCCAGCAGTTTAGAGTTCTCCAATCAGCCCCAGCATTTT
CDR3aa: CASSLEFSNQPQHF

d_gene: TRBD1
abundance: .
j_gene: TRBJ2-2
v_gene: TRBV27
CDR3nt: TGTGCCAGCAGCCGATGGACAGGGGCCGGGGAGCTGTTTTTT
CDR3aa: CASSRWTGAGELFF

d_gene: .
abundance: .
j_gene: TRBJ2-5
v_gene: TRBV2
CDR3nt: TGTGCCGGTATGCCCCCCTCGTACCAAGAGACCCAGTACTTC
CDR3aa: CAGMPPSYQETQYF

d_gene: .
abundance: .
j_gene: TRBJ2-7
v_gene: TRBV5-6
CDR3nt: TGTGCCAGCAGCTTGCTGAACAGACTCACCTACGAGCAGTACTTC
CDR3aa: CASSLLNRLTYEQYF

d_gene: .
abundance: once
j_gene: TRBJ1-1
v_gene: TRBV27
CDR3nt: TGTGCCACCTTACGGGGGAACACTGAAGCTTTCTTT
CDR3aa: CATLRGNTEAFF

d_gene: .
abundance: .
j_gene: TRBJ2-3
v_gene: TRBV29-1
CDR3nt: TGCAGCGTTGTTTCAGGGGTAACAGATACGCAGTATTTT
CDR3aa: CSVVSGVTDTQYF

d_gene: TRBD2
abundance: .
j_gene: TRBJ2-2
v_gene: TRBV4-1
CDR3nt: TGCGCCAGCAGCCATGGCGGGGGTGTCACCGGGGAGCTGTTTTTT
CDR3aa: CASSHGGGVTGELFF

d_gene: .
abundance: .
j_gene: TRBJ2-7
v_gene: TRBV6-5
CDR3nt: TGTGCCAGCAGCGGGACCCACGAGCAGTACTTC
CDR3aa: CASSGTHEQYF

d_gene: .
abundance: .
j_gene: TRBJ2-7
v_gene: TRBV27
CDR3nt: TGTGCCAGCAGCCTTCTCATGGATGACGAGCAGTACTTC
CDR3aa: CASSLLMDDEQYF

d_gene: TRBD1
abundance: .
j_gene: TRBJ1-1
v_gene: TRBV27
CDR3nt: TGTGCCAGCAGTCCGTCCTTCAGGGGGACTGAAGCTTTCTTT
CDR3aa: CASSPSFRGTEAFF

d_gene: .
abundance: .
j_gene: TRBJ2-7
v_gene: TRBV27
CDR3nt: TGTGCCAGCAGTCCCGGAAAGGGCTACGAGCAGTACTTC
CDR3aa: CASSPGKGYEQYF

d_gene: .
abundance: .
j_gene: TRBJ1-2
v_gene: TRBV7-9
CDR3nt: TGTGCCAGCAGCTTAGTTCGTGAAAGGGATGGCTACACCTTC
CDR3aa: CASSLVRERDGYTF

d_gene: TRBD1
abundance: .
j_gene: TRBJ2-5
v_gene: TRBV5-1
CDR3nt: TGCGCCAGCAGCTTGCAACGGACAGGGTTTTCTAGGGAGACCCAGTACTTC
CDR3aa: CASSLQRTGFSRETQYF

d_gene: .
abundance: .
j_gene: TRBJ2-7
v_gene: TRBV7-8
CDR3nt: TGTGCCAGCAGCCTCCTTGGCGGTGGGACTGCCCAATACGAGCAGTACTTC
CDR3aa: CASSLLGGGTAQYEQYF

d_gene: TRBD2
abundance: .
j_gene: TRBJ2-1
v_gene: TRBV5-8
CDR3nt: TGTGCCAGCAGCTCACGAACCGGGACTAGCGGCAATGAGCAGTTCTTC
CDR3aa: CASSSRTGTSGNEQFF

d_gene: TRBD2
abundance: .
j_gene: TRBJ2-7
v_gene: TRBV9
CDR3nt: TGTGCCAGCAGCCCCGGACTAGCGGGATCTAACGAGCAGTACTTC
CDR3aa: CASSPGLAGSNEQYF

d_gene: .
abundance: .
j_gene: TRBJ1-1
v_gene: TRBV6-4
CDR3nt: TGTGCCAGCAGTGCCCAGGGGTGGAACACTGAAGCTTTCTTT
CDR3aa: CASSAQGWNTEAFF

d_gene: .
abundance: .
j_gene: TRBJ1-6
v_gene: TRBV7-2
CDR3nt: TGTGCCAGCAGCTTAACCCCCCCGGAGCCCCTCCACTTT
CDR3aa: CASSLTPPEPLHF

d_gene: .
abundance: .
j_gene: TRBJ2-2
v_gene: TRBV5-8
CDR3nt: TGTGCCAGCAGCTTACGGGGAGGCGGGAACGGGGAGCTGTTTTTT
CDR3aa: CASSLRGGGNGELFF

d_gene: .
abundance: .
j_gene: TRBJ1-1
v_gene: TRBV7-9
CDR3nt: TGTGCCAGCAGCTTCGCGAGTTCCTATAACGGGGCCACTGAAGCTTTCTTT
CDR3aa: CASSFASSYNGATEAFF

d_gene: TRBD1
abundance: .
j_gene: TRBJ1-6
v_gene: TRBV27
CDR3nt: TGTGCCAGCAGCTTAGGGGGCGCGGGCTCACCCCTCCACTTT
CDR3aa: CASSLGGAGSPLHF

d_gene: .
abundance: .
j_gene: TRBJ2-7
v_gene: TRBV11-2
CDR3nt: TGTGCCAGCAGCCCCTATGTGGCAGGGGAGGGCTACGAGCAGTACTTC
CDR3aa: CASSPYVAGEGYEQYF

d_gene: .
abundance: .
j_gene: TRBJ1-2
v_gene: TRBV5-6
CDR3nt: TGTGCCAGCAGCTTTCAGGGCCGTCGGGATGGCTACACCTTC
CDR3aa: CASSFQGRRDGYTF

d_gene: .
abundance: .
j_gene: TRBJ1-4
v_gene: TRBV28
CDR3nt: TGTGCCAGCACCCCTTTGGCCTACGCAACTAATGAAAAACTGTTTTTT
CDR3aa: CASTPLAYATNEKLFF

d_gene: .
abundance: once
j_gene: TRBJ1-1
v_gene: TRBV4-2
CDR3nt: TGTGCCAGCAGCCAAGATCGGTGGGGCCTATACACTGAAGCTTTCTTT
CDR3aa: CASSQDRWGLYTEAFF